What follows are 4 T cell receptor beta chains derived from one specimen sequenced in a study of OX40 agonist ivuxolimab in advanced cancers. Method: immunoSEQ multiplex PCR; TCRdb's copy keeps in-frame clones and lacks some. The sample lists about 69,000 clones, over 60% occurring once. Specimen: CD4+ or CD8+ T cells sorted from blood, collected in a trial of the OX40 agonist ivuxolimab. The receptors derive from an adult with an advanced solid tumor such as melanoma, head and neck, liver or kidney cancer.

The chain carries TRBV2 and TRBJ1-1; no clear D gene. Trimming stripped 5 bases from V and 3 bases from J, with 7 bases between. In germline, CDR1 is SNHLY, CDR2 FYNNEI. The CDR3 runs to 12 residues. This chain's CDR3 is CASSRRDTEAFF. The CDR3 DNA is TGTGCCAGCAGTCGCCGGGACACTGAAGCTTTCTTT.

V usage is TRBV1 and J usage is TRBJ2-7; the table's TRBD2 call for D was not verified on the DNA. TRBV1 is recorded as a pseudogene. This CDR3 comprises 14 residues. CDR3 sequence reads: CTSLPGYREYEQYF. The CDR3 DNA reads TGCACCAGTTTACCGGGGTACCGGGAATACGAGCAGTACTTC.

This rearrangement joins TRBV5-4 to TRBJ2-1; 13 nucleotides match TRBD2. V lost 6 bases, J lost 5 bases, and 8 bases stayed unmatched. The CDR3 consists of 16 residues. Germline CDR1 is SGHNT and CDR2 is YYREEE (reference sequence). This chain's CDR3 is CASTSGLAGDDNEQFF. For the CDR3, the DNA is TGTGCCAGCACCTCCGGACTAGCGGGGGATGACAATGAGCAGTTCTTC.

This chain joins TRBV19 and TRBJ2-7, with no clear D. The germline CDR1 and CDR2 sequences are LNHDA and SQIVND (reference sequence). Trimming cost V 5 bases and J 2 bases, with 13 bases left between them. The CDR3 is 14 amino acids. The CDR3 coding sequence is TGTGCCAGTAGTCCGAGTAGTGGGCCCTACGAGCAGTACTTC. Its translation: CASSPSSGPYEQYF.